A selection of T cell receptor beta chains follows, all from one sample in a study of Graves' ophthalmopathy and Graves' hyperthyroidism. TCRdb re-analysed the multiplex PCR reads in MiXCR, keeping a single row per CDR3 protein. The table has 600,000 to 950,000 distinct CDR3 sequences, 40% seen once; the top ten hold approximately 46%. Material for sequencing was peripheral blood. The receptors were sampled from an adult man with Graves' ophthalmopathy. CDR3s include the opening cysteine and the closing phenylalanine or tryptophan. D genes are given only for firm matches. Clone size is given for some rows only: seen once, a few or many times, or a class if the clone is expanded.

j_call,d_call,v_call,clone_size,cdr3_aa,cdr3_nt
TRBJ2-7,TRBD1,TRBV7-2,NA,CASSLAGTGDEQYF,TGTGCCAGCAGCTTGGCCGGGACAGGGGACGAGCAGTACTTC
TRBJ1-2,NA,TRBV19,NA,CASSWTRGYTF,TGTGCCAGTAGTTGGACACGGGGCTACACCTTC
TRBJ1-1,NA,TRBV6-4,NA,CASSENGGNTEAFF,TGTGCCAGCAGTGAGAATGGAGGGAACACTGAAGCTTTCTTT
TRBJ2-5,NA,TRBV10-3,NA,CAIRSRRVQETQYF,TGTGCCATCAGATCGCGGAGGGTCCAAGAGACCCAGTACTTC
TRBJ2-3,TRBD1,TRBV7-2,NA,CASSFRTGTDTQYF,TGTGCCAGCAGCTTTCGGACAGGGACAGATACGCAGTATTTT
TRBJ2-7,NA,TRBV7-8,few,CASSLLINMGSYEQYF,TGTGCCAGCAGCTTATTAATTAACATGGGCTCCTACGAGCAGTACTTC
TRBJ2-7,NA,TRBV19,few,CASSIGTPSYEQYF,TGTGCCAGTAGTATCGGGACACCCTCCTACGAGCAGTACTTC
TRBJ2-5,NA,TRBV7-8,NA,CAISLAQGQETQYF,TGTGCCATCAGCTTAGCCCAGGGCCAAGAGACCCAGTACTTC
TRBJ2-5,NA,TRBV7-9,NA,CASSLSTQETQYF,TGTGCCAGCAGCTTGTCGACTCAAGAGACCCAGTACTTC
TRBJ2-2,TRBD2,TRBV20-1,NA,CSAASGFHTGELFF,TGCAGCGCGGCTAGCGGGTTTCACACCGGGGAGCTGTTTTTT
TRBJ2-7,NA,TRBV7-2,few,CASSLDRGAHEQYF,TGTGCCAGCAGCTTAGACCGAGGTGCCCACGAGCAGTACTTC
TRBJ2-7,NA,TRBV10-3,NA,CASTDVRQTNSYEQYF,TGTGCCAGCACCGACGTAAGACAGACCAACTCCTACGAGCAGTACTTC
TRBJ2-6,TRBD1,TRBV12-3/TRBV12-4,NA,CASSTRQGPFSGANVLTF,TGTGCCAGCAGTACCCGACAGGGACCCTTTTCTGGGGCCAACGTCCTGACTTTC
TRBJ1-3,TRBD1,TRBV7-2,few,CASTRFQDRGTGNTIYF,TGTGCCAGCACCCGATTTCAGGACAGGGGCACTGGAAACACCATATATTTT
TRBJ2-5,NA,TRBV5-6,few,CASSLNYGAQETQYF,TGTGCCAGCAGCTTGAATTACGGGGCCCAAGAGACCCAGTACTTC
TRBJ2-5,TRBD1,TRBV29-1,many,CSVAGQGIGETQYF,TGCAGCGTTGCGGGACAGGGGATTGGAGAGACCCAGTACTTC
TRBJ1-1,NA,TRBV15,NA,CATSRGNGFRAFF,TGTGCCACCAGCAGAGGGAACGGATTTCGAGCTTTCTTT
TRBJ2-5,NA,TRBV7-3,many,CASSLIPLLAKEETQYF,TGTGCCAGCAGCTTAATCCCTTTATTAGCGAAAGAAGAGACCCAGTACTTC
TRBJ1-1,NA,TRBV11-1,once,CASSLARGGAFF,TGTGCCAGCAGCTTAGCCCGTGGGGGCGCTTTCTTT
TRBJ1-2,NA,TRBV2,NA,CASSFRGARGYTF,TGTGCCAGCAGTTTTAGGGGGGCCCGTGGCTACACCTTC
TRBJ1-1,NA,TRBV2,NA,CASRSLRATEAFF,TGTGCCAGCAGGAGTCTCAGGGCCACTGAAGCTTTCTTT
TRBJ2-5,NA,TRBV12-3/TRBV12-4,once,CASSLTGLNTETQYF,TGTGCCAGCAGTTTGACAGGCCTGAACACGGAGACCCAGTACTTC
TRBJ2-7,NA,TRBV20-1,NA,CSARVRKGSYEQYF,TGCAGTGCTAGAGTACGTAAGGGCTCCTACGAGCAGTACTTC
TRBJ1-2,NA,TRBV7-2,few,CASSLNAGDYTF,TGTGCCAGCAGCTTAAATGCAGGGGACTACACCTTC
TRBJ1-2,NA,TRBV6-5,NA,CASSTPWPESYGYTF,TGTGCCAGCAGTACGCCGTGGCCGGAGTCCTATGGCTACACCTTC
TRBJ2-5,NA,TRBV7-8,NA,CASSLPGAAETQYF,TGTGCCAGCAGCTTACCAGGGGCAGCGGAGACCCAGTACTTC
TRBJ2-2,TRBD2,TRBV7-9,NA,CASSPPRTSGTRELFF,TGTGCCAGCTCACCGCCGAGGACTAGCGGCACCCGGGAGCTGTTTTTT
TRBJ2-7,NA,TRBV2,NA,CASRNVGRSEQYF,TGTGCCAGCAGGAATGTAGGTCGTTCCGAGCAGTACTTC
TRBJ2-5,TRBD1,TRBV7-2,NA,CASSSGQGQGQETQYF,TGTGCCAGCAGCTCCGGACAGGGACAAGGCCAAGAGACCCAGTACTTC
TRBJ2-2,TRBD1,TRBV25-1,NA,CASSSPQGSTGELFF,TGTGCCAGCAGTTCCCCACAGGGGAGCACCGGGGAGCTGTTTTTT
TRBJ2-2,NA,TRBV7-6,NA,CASSLGPTANTGELFF,TGTGCCAGCAGCTTAGGTCCAACAGCAAACACCGGGGAGCTGTTTTTT
TRBJ1-3,NA,TRBV10-3,few,CASRPTISGNTIYF,TGTGCCAGCAGGCCCACAATCTCTGGAAACACCATATATTTT
TRBJ2-5,NA,TRBV20-1,many,CSADIAGVGETQYF,TGCAGTGCGGACATTGCAGGGGTCGGAGAGACCCAGTACTTC
TRBJ2-5,NA,TRBV20-1,once,CSAGPLADQGQGTQYF,TGCAGTGCTGGACCTTTGGCCGATCAGGGCCAAGGGACCCAGTACTTC
TRBJ1-1,NA,TRBV10-3,many,CASSYDENTEAFF,TGTGCCAGCAGTTACGACGAGAACACTGAAGCTTTCTTT
TRBJ2-5,NA,TRBV2,NA,CASSPRSQPQYF,TGTGCCAGCAGCCCCCGGTCTCAGCCCCAGTACTTC
TRBJ2-7,NA,TRBV20-1,NA,CSARGISNYEQYF,TGCAGTGCTAGAGGAATTAGTAACTACGAGCAGTACTTC
TRBJ2-7,TRBD1,TRBV2,NA,CASSLPGQPWEQYF,TGTGCCAGCAGCCTACCGGGACAGCCTTGGGAGCAGTACTTC
TRBJ1-4,NA,TRBV2,NA,CAGSEARGWGNEKLFF,TGTGCCGGCAGTGAAGCTCGGGGCTGGGGCAATGAAAAACTGTTTTTT
TRBJ1-5,TRBD1,TRBV13,NA,CASSLGTGDYSNQPQHF,TGTGCCAGCAGCTTGGGGACAGGGGATTATAGCAATCAGCCCCAGCATTTT
TRBJ2-2,NA,TRBV2,NA,CASSEDPFTGGELFF,TGTGCCAGCAGTGAAGATCCGTTCACCGGTGGGGAGCTGTTTTTT
TRBJ2-6,NA,TRBV7-2,NA,CASSPTRANVLTF,TGTGCCAGCAGCCCCACTAGGGCCAACGTCCTGACTTTC
TRBJ2-7,NA,TRBV7-3,few,CASSLRIGVYEQYF,TGTGCCAGCAGTTTAAGGATTGGGGTCTACGAGCAGTACTTC
TRBJ2-7,TRBD2,TRBV20-1,NA,CSAGKREGLDEQYF,TGCAGTGCCGGTAAGCGGGAGGGCCTGGACGAGCAGTACTTC
TRBJ1-5,NA,TRBV20-1,NA,CSARRGARNQPQHF,TGCAGTGCTAGAAGAGGGGCCAGAAATCAGCCCCAGCATTTT
TRBJ2-2,NA,TRBV20-1,few,CSARDHWAGPNTGELFF,TGCAGTGCTAGAGATCATTGGGCGGGGCCGAACACCGGGGAGCTGTTTTTT
TRBJ2-5,TRBD1,TRBV10-2,NA,CACSAPGTGQETQYF,TGCGCCTGCAGTGCTCCCGGGACAGGCCAAGAGACCCAGTACTTC
TRBJ1-4,NA,TRBV29-1,NA,CSVGNSYEQNEKLFF,TGCAGCGTTGGGAACAGCTACGAGCAGAATGAAAAACTGTTTTTT
TRBJ1-2,TRBD1,TRBV10-3,NA,CAISESRDSNYGYTF,TGTGCCATCAGTGAGTCGAGGGACAGTAACTATGGCTACACCTTC
TRBJ1-6,TRBD1,TRBV29-1,many,CSVEDRQGYNSPLHF,TGCAGCGTTGAAGACCGACAGGGGTATAATTCACCCCTCCACTTT
TRBJ1-2,TRBD1,TRBV7-2,many,CASSLGGTGNYGYTF,TGTGCCAGCAGCTTAGGGGGGACAGGCAACTATGGCTACACCTTC
TRBJ2-5,TRBD2,TRBV7-9,few,CASSLGASGKETQYF,TGTGCCAGCAGCTTAGGCGCTAGCGGAAAAGAGACCCAGTACTTC
TRBJ1-5,TRBD1,TRBV20-1,NA,CSARARQGIGNQPQHF,TGCAGTGCTAGGGCCCGACAGGGGATAGGCAATCAGCCCCAGCATTTT
TRBJ2-7,NA,TRBV19,NA,CASSIRQGSPYEQYF,TGTGCCAGTAGTATACGCCAGGGGTCACCCTACGAGCAGTACTTC
TRBJ1-2,NA,TRBV20-1,many,CSARPRLGYTF,TGCAGTGCTAGACCCAGGTTAGGCTACACCTTC
TRBJ2-6,NA,TRBV2,NA,CASSLSRGGTGANVLTF,TGTGCCAGCAGTTTAAGCAGGGGGGGGACTGGGGCCAACGTCCTGACTTTC
TRBJ1-5,NA,TRBV7-8,few,CASSPGRGQRNQPQHF,TGTGCCAGCAGCCCGGGGCGGGGTCAAAGGAATCAGCCCCAGCATTTT
TRBJ2-7,TRBD1,TRBV12-5,few,CASGSWDSSYEQYF,TGTGCTAGTGGTTCCTGGGACAGTTCCTACGAGCAGTACTTC
TRBJ1-2,TRBD1,TRBV10-3,NA,CASSYSRTGYGYTF,TGTGCCAGCAGTTACTCGAGGACAGGCTATGGCTACACCTTC